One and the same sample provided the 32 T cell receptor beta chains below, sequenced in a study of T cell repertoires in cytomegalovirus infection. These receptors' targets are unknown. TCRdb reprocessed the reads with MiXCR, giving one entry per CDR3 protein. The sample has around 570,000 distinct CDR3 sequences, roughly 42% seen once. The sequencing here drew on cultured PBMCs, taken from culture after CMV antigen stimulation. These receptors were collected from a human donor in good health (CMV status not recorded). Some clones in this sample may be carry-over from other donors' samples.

For the CDR3, the DNA is TGCGCCAGCAGCCAACTTCAGGGAAGGAGCTCCTACGAGCAGTACTTC. Translating it yields CASSQLQGRSSYEQYF. This rearrangement joins TRBV4-1 to TRBJ2-7; D may be TRBD1 (5 bases). The ends were cut back, 2 bases at V and 0 bases at J, with 14 bases in the middle. The CDR3 loop spans 16 amino acids. The germline V gene has CDR1 MGHRA and CDR2 YSYEKL.

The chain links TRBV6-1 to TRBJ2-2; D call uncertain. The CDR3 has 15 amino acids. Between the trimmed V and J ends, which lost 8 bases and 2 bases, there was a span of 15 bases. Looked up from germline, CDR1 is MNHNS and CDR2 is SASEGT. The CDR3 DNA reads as TGTGCCAGCTTTGGAGCTATAGTCAACACCGGGGAGCTGTTTTTT. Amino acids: CASFGAIVNTGELFF.

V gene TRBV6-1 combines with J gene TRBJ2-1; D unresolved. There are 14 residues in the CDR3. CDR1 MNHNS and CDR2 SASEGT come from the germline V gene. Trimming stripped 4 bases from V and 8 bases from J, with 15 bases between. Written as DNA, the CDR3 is TGTGCCAGCAGTGCCAGGTTGAGTCGGGATGAGCAGTTCTTC. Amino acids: CASSARLSRDEQFF.

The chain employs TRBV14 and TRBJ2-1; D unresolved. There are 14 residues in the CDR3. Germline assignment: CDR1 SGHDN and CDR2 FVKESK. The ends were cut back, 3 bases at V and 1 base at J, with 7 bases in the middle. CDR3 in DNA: TGTGCCAGCAGCCAGATGTTGTCCTACAATGAGCAGTTCTTC. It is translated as CASSQMLSYNEQFF. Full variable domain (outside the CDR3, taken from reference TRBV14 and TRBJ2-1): EAGVTQFPSHSVIEKGQTVTLRCDPISGHDNLYWYRRVMGKEIKFLLHFVKESKQDESGMPNNRFLAERTGGTYSTLKVQPAELEDSGVYFCASSQMLSYNEQFFGPGTRLTVL.

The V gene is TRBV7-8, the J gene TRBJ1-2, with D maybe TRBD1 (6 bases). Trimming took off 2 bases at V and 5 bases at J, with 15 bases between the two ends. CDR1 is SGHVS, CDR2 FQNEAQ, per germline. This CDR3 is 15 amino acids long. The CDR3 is CASSLFRGAGYGYTF. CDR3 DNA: TGTGCCAGCAGCTTATTTCGGGGGGCTGGGTATGGCTACACCTTC. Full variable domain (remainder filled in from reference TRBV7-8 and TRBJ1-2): GAGVSQSPRYKVAKRGQDVALRCDPISGHVSLFWYQQALGQGPEFLTYFQNEAQLDKSGLPSDRFFAERPEGSVSTLKIQRTQQEDSAVYLCASSLFRGAGYGYTFGSGTRLTVV.

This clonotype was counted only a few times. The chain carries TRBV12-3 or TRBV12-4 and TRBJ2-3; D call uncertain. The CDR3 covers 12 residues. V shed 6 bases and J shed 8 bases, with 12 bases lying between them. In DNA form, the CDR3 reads TGTGCCAGCAGCCCTGGTGTGGTTACGCAGTATTTT. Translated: CASSPGVVTQYF.

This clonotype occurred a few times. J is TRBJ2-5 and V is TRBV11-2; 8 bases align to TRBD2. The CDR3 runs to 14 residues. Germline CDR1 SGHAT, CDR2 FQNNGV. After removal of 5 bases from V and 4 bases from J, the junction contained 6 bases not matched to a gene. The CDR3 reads CASSSRGGRETQYF. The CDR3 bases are TGTGCCAGCAGCAGCCGGGGGGGGAGAGAGACCCAGTACTTC.

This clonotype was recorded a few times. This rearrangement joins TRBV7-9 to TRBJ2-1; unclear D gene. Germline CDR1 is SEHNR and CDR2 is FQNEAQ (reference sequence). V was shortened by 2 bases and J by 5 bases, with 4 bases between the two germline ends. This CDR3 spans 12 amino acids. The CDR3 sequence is CASSLSDNEQFF. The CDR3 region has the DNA TGTGCCAGCAGCTTATCTGACAATGAGCAGTTCTTC.

The CDR3 here is CASSMGGYNEQFF. The CDR3 region has the DNA TGTGCCAGCAGTATGGGGGGATACAATGAGCAGTTCTTC. The V gene is TRBV27, the J gene TRBJ2-1, with TRBD2 as a possible D gene (6 bases). Looked up from germline, CDR1 is MNHEY and CDR2 is SMNVEV (reference sequence). The CDR3 consists of 13 residues. V was pared by 5 bases and J by 4 bases, with 9 bases between.

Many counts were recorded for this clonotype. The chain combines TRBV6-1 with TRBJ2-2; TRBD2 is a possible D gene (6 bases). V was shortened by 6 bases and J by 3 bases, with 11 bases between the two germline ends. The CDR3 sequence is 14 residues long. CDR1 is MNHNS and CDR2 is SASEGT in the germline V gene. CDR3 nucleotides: TGTGCCAGCAGACGCGGGGCCGACACCGGGGAGCTGTTTTTT. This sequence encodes CASRRGADTGELFF.

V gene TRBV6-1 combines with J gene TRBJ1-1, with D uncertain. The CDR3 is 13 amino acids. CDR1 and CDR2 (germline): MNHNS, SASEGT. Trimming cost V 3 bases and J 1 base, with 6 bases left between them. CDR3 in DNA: TGTGCCAGCAGTGATCAGAGGAACACTGAAGCTTTCTTT. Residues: CASSDQRNTEAFF.

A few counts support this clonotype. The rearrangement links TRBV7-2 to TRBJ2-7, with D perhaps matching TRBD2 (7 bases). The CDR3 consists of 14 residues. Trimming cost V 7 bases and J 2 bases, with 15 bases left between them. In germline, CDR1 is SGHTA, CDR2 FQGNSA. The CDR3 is CASTLGGGPYEQYF. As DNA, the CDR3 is TGTGCCAGCACCCTGGGAGGGGGGCCCTACGAGCAGTACTTC.

The CDR3 spells CASSPRGIQNTEAFF. The CDR3 nucleotides read TGCGCCAGCAGCCCTCGCGGGATCCAAAACACTGAAGCTTTCTTT. The chain employs TRBV4-3 and TRBJ1-1; D unresolved. Germline V gives CDR1 LGHNA, CDR2 YSLEER. V was shortened by 4 bases and J by 2 bases, with 14 bases between the two germline ends. The CDR3 is made up of 15 amino acids.

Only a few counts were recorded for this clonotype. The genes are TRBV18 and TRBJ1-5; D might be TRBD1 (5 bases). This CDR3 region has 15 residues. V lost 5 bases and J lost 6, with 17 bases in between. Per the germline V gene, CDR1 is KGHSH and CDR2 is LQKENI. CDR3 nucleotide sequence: TGTGCCAGCTCAGGGACCACGGGAAGTTCTCAGCCCCAGCATTTT. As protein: CASSGTTGSSQPQHF.

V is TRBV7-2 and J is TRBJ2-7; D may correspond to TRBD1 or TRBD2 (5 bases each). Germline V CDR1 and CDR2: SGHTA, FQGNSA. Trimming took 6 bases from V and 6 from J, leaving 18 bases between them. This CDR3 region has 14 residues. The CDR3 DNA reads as TGTGCCAGCAGTCTGGTGGGGGAAGTCGGCGAGCAGTACTTC. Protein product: CASSLVGEVGEQYF. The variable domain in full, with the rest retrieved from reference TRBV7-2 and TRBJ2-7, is GAGVSQSPSNKVTEKGKDVELRCDPISGHTALYWYRQSLGQGLEFLIYFQGNSAPDKSGLPSDRFSAERTGGSVSTLTIQRTQQEDSAVYLCASSLVGEVGEQYFGPGTRLTVT.

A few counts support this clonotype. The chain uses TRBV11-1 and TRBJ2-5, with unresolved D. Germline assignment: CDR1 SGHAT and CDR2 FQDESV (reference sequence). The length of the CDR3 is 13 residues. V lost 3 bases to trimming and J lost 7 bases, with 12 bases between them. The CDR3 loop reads CASSFPPLPTQYF. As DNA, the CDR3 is TGTGCCAGCAGCTTTCCCCCCCTTCCGACCCAGTACTTC.

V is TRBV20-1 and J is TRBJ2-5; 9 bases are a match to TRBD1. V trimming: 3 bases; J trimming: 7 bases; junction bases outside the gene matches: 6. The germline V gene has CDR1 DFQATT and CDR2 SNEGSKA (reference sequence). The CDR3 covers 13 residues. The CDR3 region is CSARTGGVRTQYF. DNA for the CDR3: TGCAGTGCTAGGACAGGGGGAGTACGGACCCAGTACTTC.

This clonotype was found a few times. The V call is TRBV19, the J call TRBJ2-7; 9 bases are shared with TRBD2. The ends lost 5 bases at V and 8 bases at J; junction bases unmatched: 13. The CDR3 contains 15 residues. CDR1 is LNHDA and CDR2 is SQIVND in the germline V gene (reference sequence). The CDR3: CASSLNPGLASKQYF. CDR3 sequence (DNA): TGTGCCAGTAGTCTGAACCCGGGACTAGCATCCAAGCAGTACTTC.

Written as DNA, the CDR3 is TGTGCCAGCAGTCCGGGACGCCTGGAGTATAGCAATCAGCCCCAGCATTTT. Amino acids: CASSPGRLEYSNQPQHF. This chain joins TRBV12-3 or TRBV12-4 and TRBJ1-5; D may be TRBD1 (5 bases). V gave up 5 bases and J gave up 0 bases, with 17 bases separating them. The CDR3 sequence is 17 residues long.

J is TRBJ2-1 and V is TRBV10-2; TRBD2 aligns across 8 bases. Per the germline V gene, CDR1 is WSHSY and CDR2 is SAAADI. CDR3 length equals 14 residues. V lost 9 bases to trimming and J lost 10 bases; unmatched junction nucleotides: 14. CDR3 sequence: CASGGEGLVGEQFF. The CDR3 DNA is TGCGCCAGTGGGGGGGAGGGACTAGTAGGGGAGCAGTTCTTC.

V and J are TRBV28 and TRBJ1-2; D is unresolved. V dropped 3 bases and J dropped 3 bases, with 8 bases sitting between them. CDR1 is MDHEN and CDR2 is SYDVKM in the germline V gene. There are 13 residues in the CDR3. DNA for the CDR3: TGTGCCAGCAGTTTCTTGGGCGACTATGGCTACACCTTC. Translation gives CASSFLGDYGYTF.

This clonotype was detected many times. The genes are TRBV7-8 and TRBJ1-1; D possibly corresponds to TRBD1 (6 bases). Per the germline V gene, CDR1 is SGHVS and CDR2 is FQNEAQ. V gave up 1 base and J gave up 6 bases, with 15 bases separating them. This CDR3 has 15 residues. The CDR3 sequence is CASSLGTDHGPEAFF. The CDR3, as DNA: TGTGCCAGCAGCTTAGGGACAGACCATGGCCCTGAAGCTTTCTTT.

Here the CDR3 reads CASSLDTYYEQYF. The DNA for the CDR3 is TGTGCCAGCAGCTTGGACACTTACTACGAGCAGTACTTC. V and J are TRBV7-2 and TRBJ2-7, with D perhaps matching TRBD1 (5 bases). This CDR3 has 13 amino acids. The V gene's germline CDR1 is SGHTA and CDR2 FQGNSA. With 3 bases removed from V and 3 bases from J, the gap between germline ends came to 9 bases.

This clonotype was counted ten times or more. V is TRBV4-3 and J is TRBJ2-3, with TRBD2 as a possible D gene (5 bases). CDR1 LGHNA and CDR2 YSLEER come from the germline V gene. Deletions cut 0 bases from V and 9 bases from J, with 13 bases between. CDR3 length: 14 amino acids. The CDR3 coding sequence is TGCGCCAGCAGCCAAGATGTGGGAGTAGTGACGCAGTATTTT. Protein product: CASSQDVGVVTQYF.

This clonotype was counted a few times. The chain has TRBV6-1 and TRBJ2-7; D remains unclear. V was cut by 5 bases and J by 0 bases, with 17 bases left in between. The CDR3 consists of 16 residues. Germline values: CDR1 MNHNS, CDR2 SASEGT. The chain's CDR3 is CASSRSDPSSSYEQYF. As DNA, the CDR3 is TGTGCCAGCAGTCGGTCAGATCCATCGAGCTCCTACGAGCAGTACTTC.

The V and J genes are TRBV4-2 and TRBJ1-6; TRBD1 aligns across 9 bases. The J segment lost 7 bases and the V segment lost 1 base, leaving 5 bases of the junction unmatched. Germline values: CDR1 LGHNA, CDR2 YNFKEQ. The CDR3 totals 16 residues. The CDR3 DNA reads TGTGCCAGCAGCCAAGGAGGACAGGGGAAAAATTCACCCCTCCACTTT. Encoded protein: CASSQGGQGKNSPLHF.

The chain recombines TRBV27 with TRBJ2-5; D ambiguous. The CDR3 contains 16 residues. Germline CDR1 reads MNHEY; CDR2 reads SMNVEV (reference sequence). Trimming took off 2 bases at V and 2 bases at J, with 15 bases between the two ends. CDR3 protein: CASSLGLSGLQETQYF. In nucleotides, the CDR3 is TGTGCCAGCAGTTTAGGTCTCTCGGGTCTACAAGAGACCCAGTACTTC.

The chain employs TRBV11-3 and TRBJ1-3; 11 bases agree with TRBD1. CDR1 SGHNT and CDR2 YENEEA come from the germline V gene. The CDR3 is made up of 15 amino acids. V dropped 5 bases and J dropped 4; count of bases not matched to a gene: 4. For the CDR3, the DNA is TGTGCCAGCAGCCCGGGACAGGGGGAAGGAAACACCATATATTTT. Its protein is CASSPGQGEGNTIYF. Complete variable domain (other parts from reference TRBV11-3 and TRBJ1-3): EAGVVQSPRYKIIEKKQPVAFWCNPISGHNTLYWYLQNLGQGPELLIRYENEEAVDDSQLPKDRFSAERLKGVDSTLKIQPAELGDSAVYLCASSPGQGEGNTIYFGEGSWLTVV.

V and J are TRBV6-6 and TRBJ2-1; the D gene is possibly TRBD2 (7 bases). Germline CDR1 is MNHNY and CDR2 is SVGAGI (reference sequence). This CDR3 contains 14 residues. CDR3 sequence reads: CAGGGTDTYNEQFF. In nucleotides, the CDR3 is TGTGCAGGGGGGGGGACGGATACCTACAATGAGCAGTTCTTC.

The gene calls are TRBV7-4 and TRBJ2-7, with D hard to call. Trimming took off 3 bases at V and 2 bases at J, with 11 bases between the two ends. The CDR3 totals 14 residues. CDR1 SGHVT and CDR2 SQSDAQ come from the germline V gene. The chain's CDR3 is CASSFVGVAYEQYF. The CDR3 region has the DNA TGTGCCAGCAGCTTCGTTGGTGTGGCCTACGAGCAGTACTTC.

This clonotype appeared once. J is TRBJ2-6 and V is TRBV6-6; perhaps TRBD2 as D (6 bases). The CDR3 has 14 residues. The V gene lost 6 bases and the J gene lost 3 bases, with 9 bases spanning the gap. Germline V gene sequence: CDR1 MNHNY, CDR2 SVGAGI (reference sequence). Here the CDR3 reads CASRGGGGANVLTF. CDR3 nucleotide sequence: TGTGCCAGCAGGGGAGGAGGTGGGGCCAACGTCCTGACTTTC.

DNA of the CDR3: TGTGCCAGCAGCCGGTCAAACATTCAGTACTTC. Translating gives CASSRSNIQYF. The chain has TRBV7-2 and TRBJ2-4; D is uncertain. Germline values: CDR1 SGHTA, CDR2 FQGNSA. The CDR3 is 11 residues long. Deletions cut 5 bases from V and 6 bases from J, with 5 bases between.